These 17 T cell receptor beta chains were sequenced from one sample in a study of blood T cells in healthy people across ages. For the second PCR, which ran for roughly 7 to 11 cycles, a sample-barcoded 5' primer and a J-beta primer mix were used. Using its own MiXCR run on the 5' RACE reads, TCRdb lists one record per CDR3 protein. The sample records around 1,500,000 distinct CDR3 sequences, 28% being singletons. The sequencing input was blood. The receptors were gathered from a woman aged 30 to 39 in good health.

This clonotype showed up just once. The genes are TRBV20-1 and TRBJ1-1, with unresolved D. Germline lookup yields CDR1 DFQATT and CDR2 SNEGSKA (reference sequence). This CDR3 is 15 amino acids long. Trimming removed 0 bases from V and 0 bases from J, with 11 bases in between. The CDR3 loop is CSARDGQRMNTEAFF. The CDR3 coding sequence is TGCAGTGCTAGAGATGGCCAGAGGATGAACACTGAAGCTTTCTTT.

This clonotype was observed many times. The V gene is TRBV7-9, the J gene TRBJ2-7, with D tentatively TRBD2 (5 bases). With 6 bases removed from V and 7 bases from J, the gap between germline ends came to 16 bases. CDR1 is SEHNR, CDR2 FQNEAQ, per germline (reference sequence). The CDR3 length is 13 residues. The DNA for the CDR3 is TGTGCCAGCAGGTTGACGGAGGTTGGGGAGCAGTACTTC. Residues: CASRLTEVGEQYF.

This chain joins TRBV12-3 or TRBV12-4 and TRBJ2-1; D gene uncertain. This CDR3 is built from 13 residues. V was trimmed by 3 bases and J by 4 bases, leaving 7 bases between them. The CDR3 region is CASSLQEYNEQFF. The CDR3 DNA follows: TGTGCCAGCAGTTTGCAGGAGTACAATGAGCAGTTCTTC.

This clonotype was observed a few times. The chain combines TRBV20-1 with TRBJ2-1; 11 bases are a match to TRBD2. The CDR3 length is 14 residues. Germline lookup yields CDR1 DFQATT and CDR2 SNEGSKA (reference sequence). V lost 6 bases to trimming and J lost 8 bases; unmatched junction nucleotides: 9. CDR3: CSAVGTSGGYEQFF. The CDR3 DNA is TGCAGTGCGGTGGGCACTAGCGGGGGATATGAGCAGTTCTTC.

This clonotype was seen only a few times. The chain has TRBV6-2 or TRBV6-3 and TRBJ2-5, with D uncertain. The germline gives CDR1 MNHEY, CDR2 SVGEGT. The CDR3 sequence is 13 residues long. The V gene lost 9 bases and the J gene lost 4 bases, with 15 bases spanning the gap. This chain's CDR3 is CASSPEFGETQYF. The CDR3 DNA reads TGTGCCAGTAGCCCCGAATTTGGAGAGACCCAGTACTTC.

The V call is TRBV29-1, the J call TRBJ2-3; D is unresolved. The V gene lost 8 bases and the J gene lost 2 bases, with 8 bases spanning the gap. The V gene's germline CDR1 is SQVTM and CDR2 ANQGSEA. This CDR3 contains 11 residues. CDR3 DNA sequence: TGCAGCCCACGTACCACAGATACGCAGTATTTT. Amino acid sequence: CSPRTTDTQYF.

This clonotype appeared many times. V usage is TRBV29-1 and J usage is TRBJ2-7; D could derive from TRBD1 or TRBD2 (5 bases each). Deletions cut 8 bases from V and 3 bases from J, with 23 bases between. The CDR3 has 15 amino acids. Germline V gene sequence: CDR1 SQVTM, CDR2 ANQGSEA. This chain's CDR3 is CSSEGTPKILYEQYF. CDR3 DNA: TGCAGCTCAGAAGGGACGCCGAAAATTCTCTACGAGCAGTACTTC.

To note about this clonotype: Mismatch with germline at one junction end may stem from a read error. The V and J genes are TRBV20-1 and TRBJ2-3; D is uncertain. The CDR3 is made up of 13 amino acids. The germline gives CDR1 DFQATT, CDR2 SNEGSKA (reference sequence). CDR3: CSAPSRGTDTRYF. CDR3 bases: TGCAGTGCCCCCTCACGCGGTACAGATACGCGGTATTTT.

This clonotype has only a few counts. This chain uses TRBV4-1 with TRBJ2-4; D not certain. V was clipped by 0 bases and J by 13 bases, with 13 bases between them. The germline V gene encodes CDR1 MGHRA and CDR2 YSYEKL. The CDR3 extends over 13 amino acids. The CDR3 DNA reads TGCGCCAGCAGCCAAGATCTGTACTACAAGCAGTACTTC. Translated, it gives CASSQDLYYKQYF.

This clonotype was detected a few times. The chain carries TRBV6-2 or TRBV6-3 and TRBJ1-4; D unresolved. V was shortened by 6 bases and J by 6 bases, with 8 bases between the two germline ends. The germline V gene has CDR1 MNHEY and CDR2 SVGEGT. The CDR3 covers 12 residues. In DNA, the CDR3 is TGTGCCAGCAGCACGTCGGATGAAAAACTGTTTTTT. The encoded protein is CASSTSDEKLFF.

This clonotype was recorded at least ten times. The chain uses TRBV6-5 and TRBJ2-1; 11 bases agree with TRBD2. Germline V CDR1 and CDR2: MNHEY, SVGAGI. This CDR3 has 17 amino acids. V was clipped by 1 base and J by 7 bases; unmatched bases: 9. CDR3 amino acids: CASSYLAGGGRTNEQFF. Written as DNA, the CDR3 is TGTGCCAGCAGTTACTTAGCGGGAGGGGGGAGAACGAATGAGCAGTTCTTC.

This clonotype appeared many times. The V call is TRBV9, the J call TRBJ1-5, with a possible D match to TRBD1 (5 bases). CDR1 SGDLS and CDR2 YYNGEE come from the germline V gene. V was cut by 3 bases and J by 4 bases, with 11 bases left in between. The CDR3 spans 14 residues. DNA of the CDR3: TGTGCCAGCAGCGGGGGCATGTCGAATCAGCCCCAGCATTTT. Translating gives CASSGGMSNQPQHF.

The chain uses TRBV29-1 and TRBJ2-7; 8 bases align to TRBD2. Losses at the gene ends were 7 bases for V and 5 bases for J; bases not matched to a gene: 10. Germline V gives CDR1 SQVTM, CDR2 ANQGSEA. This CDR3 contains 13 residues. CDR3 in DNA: TGCAGCGGAGAAGTAGCGGGGACAAACGAGCAGTACTTC. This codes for CSGEVAGTNEQYF.

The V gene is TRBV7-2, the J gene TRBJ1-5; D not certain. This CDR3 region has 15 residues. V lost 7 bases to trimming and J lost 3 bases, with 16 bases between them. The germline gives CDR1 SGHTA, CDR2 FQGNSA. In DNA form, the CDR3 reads TGTGCCAGCACCTCTTTTGAGAGGCCCAATCAGCCCCAGCATTTT. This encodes CASTSFERPNQPQHF.

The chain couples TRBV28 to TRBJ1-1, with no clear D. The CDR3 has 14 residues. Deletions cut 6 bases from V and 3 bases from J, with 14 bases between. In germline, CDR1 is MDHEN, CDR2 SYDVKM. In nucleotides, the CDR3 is TGTGCCAGCAGAACAAGGCCCCGGGACACTGAAGCTTTCTTT. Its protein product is CASRTRPRDTEAFF.

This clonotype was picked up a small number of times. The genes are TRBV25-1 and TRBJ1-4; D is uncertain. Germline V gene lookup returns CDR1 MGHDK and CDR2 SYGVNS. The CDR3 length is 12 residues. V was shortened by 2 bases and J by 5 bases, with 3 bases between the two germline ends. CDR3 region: CASSEGNEKLFF. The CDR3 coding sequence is TGTGCCAGCAGTGAAGGGAATGAAAAACTGTTTTTT.

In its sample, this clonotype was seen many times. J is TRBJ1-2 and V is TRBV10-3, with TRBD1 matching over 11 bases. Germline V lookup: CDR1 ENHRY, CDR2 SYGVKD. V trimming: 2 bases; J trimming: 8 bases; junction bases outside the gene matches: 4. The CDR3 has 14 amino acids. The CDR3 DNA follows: TGTGCCATCAGTGAGGGACAGGGGGCGAACGGCTACACCTTC. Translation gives CAISEGQGANGYTF.